Included here is one T cell receptor (beta chain) sequence, with context. Its recognized antigen is unknown. One base away there is no much larger clone; base qualities are not given. The method was the immunoSEQ multiplex PCR assay. The table comes from immuneACCESS by way of TCRdb, which keeps in-frame sequences with V and J called. Part of the clones is missing from these tables; in studies checked, under half for an unresolved V gene and the rest for unknown reasons. This sample is represented by about 81,000 clones; around 95% of them were singletons. Roughly 0.4% of the sample is in the top ten clones. The CDR3 holds 16 amino acids from the cysteine to the phenylalanine. CDR3 DNA is the only sequence kept; it has 48 bases, read in frame from the first base. V trim: 4 bases; J trim: 5 bases; unmatched bases: 9. Based on the germline V gene, the CDR1 and CDR2 sequences are SGDLS and YYNGEE. This entry is derived from a study of technical replicates of blood from a handful of donors (TCRdb year 2017).

The material sequenced was T cells isolated from PBMCs. The rearrangement combines TRBV9 with TRBJ1-4, with 9 middle bases fitting TRBD1. This TCR came from a human donor in good health. This receptor carries the CDR3 CASSPTAGTGNEKLFF. The DNA sequence follows: TGTGCCAGCAGCCCCACTGCCGGGACAGGGAATGAAAAACTGTTTTTT.